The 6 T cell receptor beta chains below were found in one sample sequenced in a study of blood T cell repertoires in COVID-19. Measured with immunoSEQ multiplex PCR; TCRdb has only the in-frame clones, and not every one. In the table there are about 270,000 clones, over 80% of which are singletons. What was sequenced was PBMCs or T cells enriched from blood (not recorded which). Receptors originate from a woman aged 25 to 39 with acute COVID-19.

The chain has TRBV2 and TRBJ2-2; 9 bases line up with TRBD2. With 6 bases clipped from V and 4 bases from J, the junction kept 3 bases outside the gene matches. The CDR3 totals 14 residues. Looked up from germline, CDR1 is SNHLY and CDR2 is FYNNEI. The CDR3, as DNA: TGTGCCAGCAGGCGGGAGGGCCCCACCGGGGAGCTGTTTTTT. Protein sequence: CASRREGPTGELFF. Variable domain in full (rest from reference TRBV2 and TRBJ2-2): EPEVTQTPSHQVTQMGQEVILRCVPISNHLYFYWYRQILGQKVEFLVSFYNNEISEKSEIFDDQFSVERPDGSNFTLKIRSTKLEDSAMYFCASRREGPTGELFFGEGSRLTVL.

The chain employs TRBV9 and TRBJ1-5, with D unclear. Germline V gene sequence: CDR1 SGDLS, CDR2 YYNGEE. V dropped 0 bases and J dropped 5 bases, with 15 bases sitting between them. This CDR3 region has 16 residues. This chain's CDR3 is CASSVAWTPRDQPQHF. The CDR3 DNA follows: TGTGCCAGCAGCGTAGCTTGGACTCCGCGGGATCAGCCCCAGCATTTT.

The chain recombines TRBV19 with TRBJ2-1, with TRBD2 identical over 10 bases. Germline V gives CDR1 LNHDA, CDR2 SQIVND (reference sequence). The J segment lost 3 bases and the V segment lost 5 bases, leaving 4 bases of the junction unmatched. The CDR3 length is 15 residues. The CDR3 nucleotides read TGTGCCAGTAGTCTAGCGGGAGTGCTCTACAATGAGCAGTTCTTC. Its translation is CASSLAGVLYNEQFF.

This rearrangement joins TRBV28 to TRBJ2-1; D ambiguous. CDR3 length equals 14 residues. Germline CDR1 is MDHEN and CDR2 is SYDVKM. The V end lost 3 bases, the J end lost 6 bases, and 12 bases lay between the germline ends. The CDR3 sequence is CASSFPPEINEQFF. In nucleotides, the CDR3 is TGTGCCAGCAGTTTCCCCCCAGAAATCAATGAGCAGTTCTTC.

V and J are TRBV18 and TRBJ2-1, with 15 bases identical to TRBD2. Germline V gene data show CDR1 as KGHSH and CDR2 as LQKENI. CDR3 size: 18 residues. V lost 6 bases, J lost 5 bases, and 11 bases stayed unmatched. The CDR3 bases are TGTGCCAGCTCCCAGACATCGGGACTAGCGGGAGGTAACAATGAGCAGTTCTTC. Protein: CASSQTSGLAGGNNEQFF.

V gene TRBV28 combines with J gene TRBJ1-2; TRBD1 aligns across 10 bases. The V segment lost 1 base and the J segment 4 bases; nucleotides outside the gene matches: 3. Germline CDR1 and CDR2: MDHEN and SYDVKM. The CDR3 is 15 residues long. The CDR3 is CASSLYGQGGYGYTF. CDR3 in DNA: TGTGCCAGCAGTTTATATGGACAGGGGGGCTATGGCTACACCTTC.